The clone carrying this TCR beta chain was counted at least ten times. As yet, its antigen is unknown. CD8+CD57+ cell expansion, shown by flow cytometry, had occurred in the patients selected for sequencing. The blood sampling took place in patients who had so far received no therapy. These data come from a study of CD8+CD57+ T cells in acquired aplastic anemia. Study-wide points: Common to patients and controls were 25 to 30 CD8+ CDR3 sequences.

Profiling of TCR beta VDJ combinations and CDR3 sequences used genomic DNA as template. TCRdb re-derived calls from the reads in MiXCR, one entry per CDR3 protein. The sample carries around 500,000 distinct CDR3 sequences, 25% to 40% recorded once. J lost 2 bases, V lost 5 bases, and 3 bases had no gene match. The CDR3 covers 12 residues. Germline CDR1 reads SQVTM; CDR2 reads ANQGSEA. The J gene is TRBJ2-7, the V gene TRBV29-1; TRBD2 matches 7 bases. What was sequenced was sorted CD4+, CD8+, or CD8+CD57+ T cells (not recorded which) from PBMCs. The source of this sequence is a human donor with aplastic anemia. CDR3 DNA: TGCAGCGTTCTGGGACTACCCTACGAGCAGTACTTC. This translates into CSVLGLPYEQYF.